A single TCR beta chain is shown here with its context. This clone turned up a few times. Its antigen target is currently unknown. The sample holds no much larger clone one base away, and base qualities are not on file. This sample was taken from a study of CD8+ T cells in alopecia areata (dated by TCRdb to 2016 to 2018). Notes on the research overall: The treated patients took part in an open-label pilot trial in which moderate-to-severe alopecia areata was treated with oral tofacitinib at 5 to 10 mg twice daily. Tofacitinib was given for 6 to 18 months, followed by 6 months of follow-up off drug to assess delayed response and recurrence. Disease severity in treated patients was measured with the SALT score, which quantifies the percentage of affected scalp surface area. High-throughput TCRbeta sequencing was used to examine T cell clonal expansion in alopecia areata in both the C3H/HeJ mouse model and human patients. Human TCRbeta sequencing covered scalp tissue and sorted CD4+ and CD8+ peripheral blood T cells from patchy and totalis/universalis alopecia areata patients and healthy controls. Patients on tofacitinib were biopsied at baseline and after 4 and 24 weeks of treatment, and several of the patients also had a later scalp biopsy. Scalp clonality was compared among normal scalp (n=4), patchy alopecia areata scalp (n=8), and alopecia totalis/universalis scalp (n=8). The RNA source kit depended on sample type: the PAXgene miRNA kit for fixed scalp, the miRNeasy kit for PBMCs, and the RNeasy kit for mouse skin. immunoSEQ multiplex PCR using 35 Vbeta forward primers and 13 Jbeta reverse primers was used to amplify TCRbeta CDR3 regions.

What the treatment or condition label conveys for this sample: oral pan-JAK inhibitor, 5-10 mg twice daily. Lesional scalp punch biopsies and peripheral blood were collected from alopecia areata patients. PBMCs were isolated by density centrifugation and stained for CD3, CD4 and CD8, after which CD4+ and CD8+ T cells were sorted on a FACSAria. Beyond this particular receptor, the publication reports: Unlike mouse skin, which is dominated by gammadelta T cells, normal human skin has resident alphabeta T cells that are also sequenced, and this complicates analysis of the scalp TCR repertoire. Compared with normal scalp, lesional scalp, particularly in alopecia totalis/universalis, had higher clonality and more expanded CD8+ clones, which suggests antigenic drive. The treated cohort was small, with a single nonresponder, so links between baseline CD8+ expansion and response need larger studies. Tofacitinib significantly lowered scalp clonality and the number of expanded CD8+ clones among the top 100 scalp clones. Shared TCR sequences between patients were less evident than in mice, which may be partly attributable to HLA diversity in the patient population. During tofacitinib treatment, many expanded lesional clones stuck around in both scalp and blood, and this persistence may partly explain why relapse happens after treatment is stopped.

The library came from the immunoSEQ multiplex PCR assay. RNA was extracted from all samples and reverse transcribed into cDNA, which served as template for TCR sequencing. SuperScript III was used to make first-strand cDNA, primed with a 2:1 mix of oligo-dT and random hexamers. A synthetic immune receptor repertoire was used to measure amplification bias, and any remaining bias was corrected computationally. For the original study's pipeline: Raw reads were preprocessed to remove errors, and CDR3 was defined by IMGT conventions from the conserved cysteine to phenylalanine. To get clonality, Shannon entropy was normalized by log2 of the number of productive unique TCRs and the result was subtracted from 1. Scalp TCRbeta sequences were cross-referenced with sorted blood CD4 and CD8 repertoires so that the CD4 or CD8 identity of scalp clones could be inferred. TCRdb took this table from immuneACCESS and kept in-frame rearrangements with V and J called. Such tables lack part of the clones; where checked against another copy, unresolved V genes explain under half of the gap, and the rest is unexplained. The DNA gave D and trimming, while V, J and clone size come from that table. The sample table lists 75,000 to 100,000 clones, about 71% of them with a count of one. Of the sample, 15% to 20% falls within the top ten clones.

The sample consisted of CD8+ T cells sorted from blood, taken at week 44, from a patient treated with tofacitinib. The receptor was isolated from a human donor with alopecia areata.

The DNA reads TGCGCCAGCAGCCCCCAACTTAGCGCTGATCAGCCCCAGCATTTT. It specifies CASSPQLSADQPQHF. The chain links TRBV4-1 with TRBJ1-5; there is no confident call for the D gene. Trimming at the junction amounts to 4 bases on V and 5 bases on J, and the germline ends lie 15 bases apart. From a lookup of the germline V gene, CDR1 and CDR2 are MGHRA and YSYEKL. The CDR3 goes from the cysteine to the phenylalanine over 15 residues. Only the CDR3 DNA stays, 45 bases, in frame from base 1.